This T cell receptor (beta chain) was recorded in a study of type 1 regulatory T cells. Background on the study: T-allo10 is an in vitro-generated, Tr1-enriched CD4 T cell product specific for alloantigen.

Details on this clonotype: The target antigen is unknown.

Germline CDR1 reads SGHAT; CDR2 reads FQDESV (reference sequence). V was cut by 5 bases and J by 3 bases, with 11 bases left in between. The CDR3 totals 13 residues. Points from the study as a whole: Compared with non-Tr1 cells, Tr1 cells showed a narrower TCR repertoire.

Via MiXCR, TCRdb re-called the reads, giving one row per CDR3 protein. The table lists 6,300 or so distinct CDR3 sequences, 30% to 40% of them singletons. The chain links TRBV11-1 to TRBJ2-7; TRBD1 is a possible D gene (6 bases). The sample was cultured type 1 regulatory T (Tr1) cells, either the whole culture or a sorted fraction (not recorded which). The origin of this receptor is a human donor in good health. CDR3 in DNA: TGTGCCAGCAGCCCCAGGACAGTCTACGAGCAGTACTTC. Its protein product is CASSPRTVYEQYF.